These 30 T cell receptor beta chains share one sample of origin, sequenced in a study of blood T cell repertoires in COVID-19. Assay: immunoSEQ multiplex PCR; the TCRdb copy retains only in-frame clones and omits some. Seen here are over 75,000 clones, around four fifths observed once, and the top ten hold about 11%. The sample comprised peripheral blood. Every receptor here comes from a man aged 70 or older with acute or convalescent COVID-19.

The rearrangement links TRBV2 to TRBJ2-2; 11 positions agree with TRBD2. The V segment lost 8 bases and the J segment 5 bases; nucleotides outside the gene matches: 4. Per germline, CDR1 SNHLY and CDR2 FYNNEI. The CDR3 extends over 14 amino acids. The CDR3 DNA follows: TGTGCCAGCGATGTAGCGGGGGGGACCGGGGAGCTGTTTTTT. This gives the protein CASDVAGGTGELFF.

The CDR3 DNA reads as TGCAGCGTTGAGACCGGGGGAGGGCCAGATACGCAGTATTTT. This translates into CSVETGGGPDTQYF. This chain links TRBV29-1 with TRBJ2-3; TRBD2 aligns across 7 bases. Germline CDR1 SQVTM, CDR2 ANQGSEA. Germline trimming cut 3 bases from V and 4 bases from J; bases unmatched to any gene: 7. CDR3 size: 14 residues.

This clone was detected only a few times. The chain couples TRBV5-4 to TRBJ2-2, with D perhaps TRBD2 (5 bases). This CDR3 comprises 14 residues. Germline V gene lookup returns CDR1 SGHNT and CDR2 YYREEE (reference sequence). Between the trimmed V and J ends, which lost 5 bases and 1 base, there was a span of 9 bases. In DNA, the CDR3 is TGTGCCAGCAGTCCCGGACTGAACACCGGGGAGCTGTTTTTT. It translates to CASSPGLNTGELFF.

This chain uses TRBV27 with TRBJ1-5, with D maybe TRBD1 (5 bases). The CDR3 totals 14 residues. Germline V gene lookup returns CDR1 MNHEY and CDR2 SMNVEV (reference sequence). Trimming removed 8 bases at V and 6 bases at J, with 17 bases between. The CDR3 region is CASGRGTFPQPQHF. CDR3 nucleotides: TGTGCCAGCGGACGGGGGACCTTCCCTCAGCCCCAGCATTTT.

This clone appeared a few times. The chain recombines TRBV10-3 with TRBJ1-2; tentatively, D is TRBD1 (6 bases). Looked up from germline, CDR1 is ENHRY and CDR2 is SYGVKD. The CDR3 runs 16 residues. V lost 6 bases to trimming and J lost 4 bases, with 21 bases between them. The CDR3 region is CAISQKMRQESYGYTF. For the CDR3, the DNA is TGTGCCATCAGCCAAAAAATGAGACAGGAGTCCTATGGCTACACCTTC.

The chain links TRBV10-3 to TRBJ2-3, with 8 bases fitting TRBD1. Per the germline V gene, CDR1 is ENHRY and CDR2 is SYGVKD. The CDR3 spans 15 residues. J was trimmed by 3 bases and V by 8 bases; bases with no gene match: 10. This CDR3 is CAIGGQGGRTDTQYF. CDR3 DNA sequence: TGTGCCATCGGCGGACAGGGAGGTCGAACAGATACGCAGTATTTT.

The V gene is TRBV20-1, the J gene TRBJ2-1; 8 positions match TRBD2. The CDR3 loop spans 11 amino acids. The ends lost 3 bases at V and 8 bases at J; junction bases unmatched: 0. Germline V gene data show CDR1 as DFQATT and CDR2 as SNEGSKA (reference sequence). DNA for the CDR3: TGCAGTGCTAGCGGGAGGGATGAGCAGTTCTTC. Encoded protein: CSASGRDEQFF.

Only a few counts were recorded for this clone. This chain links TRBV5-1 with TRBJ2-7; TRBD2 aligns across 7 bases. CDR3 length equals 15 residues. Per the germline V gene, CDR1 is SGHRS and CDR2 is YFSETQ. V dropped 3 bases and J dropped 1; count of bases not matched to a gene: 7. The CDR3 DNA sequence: TGCGCCAGCAGCTCTAGCGGTGGGATTTCCTACGAGCAGTACTTC. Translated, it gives CASSSSGGISYEQYF. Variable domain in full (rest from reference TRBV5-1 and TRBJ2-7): KAGVTQTPRYLIKTRGQQVTLSCSPISGHRSVSWYQQTPGQGLQFLFEYFSETQRNKGNFPGRFSGRQFSNSRSEMNVSTLELGDSALYLCASSSSGGISYEQYFGPGTRLTVT.

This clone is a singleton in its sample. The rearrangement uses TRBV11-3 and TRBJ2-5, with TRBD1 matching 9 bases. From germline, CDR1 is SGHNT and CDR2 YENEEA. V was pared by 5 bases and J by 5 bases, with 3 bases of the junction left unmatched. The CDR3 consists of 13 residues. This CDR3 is CASSPDRGETQYF. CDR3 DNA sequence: TGTGCCAGCAGCCCGGACAGGGGTGAGACCCAGTACTTC. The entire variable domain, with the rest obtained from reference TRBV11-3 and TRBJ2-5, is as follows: EAGVVQSPRYKIIEKKQPVAFWCNPISGHNTLYWYLQNLGQGPELLIRYENEEAVDDSQLPKDRFSAERLKGVDSTLKIQPAELGDSAVYLCASSPDRGETQYFGPGTRLLVL.

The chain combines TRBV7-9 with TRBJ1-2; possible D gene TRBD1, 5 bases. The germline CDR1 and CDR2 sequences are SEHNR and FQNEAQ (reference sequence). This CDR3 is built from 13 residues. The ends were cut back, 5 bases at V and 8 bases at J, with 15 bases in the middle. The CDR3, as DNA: TGTGCCAGCAGCCCTGCCCGGGAGGGGGGCTACACCTTC. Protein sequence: CASSPAREGGYTF.

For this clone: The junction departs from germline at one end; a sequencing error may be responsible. The CDR3 reads CASSVDSSGANVLTF. For the CDR3, the DNA is TGTGCCAGTAGTGTAGACAGCTCTGGGGCCAACGTCCTGACTTTC. The chain couples TRBV19 to TRBJ2-6; possibly TRBD1 for D (5 bases). The CDR3 loop spans 15 amino acids. CDR1 and CDR2 (germline): LNHDA, SQIVND (reference sequence).

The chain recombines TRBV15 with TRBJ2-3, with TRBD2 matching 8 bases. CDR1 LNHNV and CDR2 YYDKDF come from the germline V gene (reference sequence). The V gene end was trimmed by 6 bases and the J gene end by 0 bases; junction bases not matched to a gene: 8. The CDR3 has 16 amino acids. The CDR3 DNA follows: TGTGCCACCAGGGAGAGCGGGGGACCTAGCACAGATACGCAGTATTTT. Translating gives CATRESGGPSTDTQYF. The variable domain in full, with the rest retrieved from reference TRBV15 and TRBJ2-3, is DAMVIQNPRYQVTQFGKPVTLSCSQTLNHNVMYWYQQKSSQAPKLLFHYYDKDFNNEADTPDNFQSRRPNTSFCFLDIRSPGLGDTAMYLCATRESGGPSTDTQYFGPGTRLTVL.

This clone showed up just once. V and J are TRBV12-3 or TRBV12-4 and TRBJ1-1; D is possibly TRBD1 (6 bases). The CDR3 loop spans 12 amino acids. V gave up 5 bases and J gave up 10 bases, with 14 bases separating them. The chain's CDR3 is CASSATGRRAFF. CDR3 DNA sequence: TGTGCCAGCAGTGCAACAGGGCGGCGAGCTTTCTTT.

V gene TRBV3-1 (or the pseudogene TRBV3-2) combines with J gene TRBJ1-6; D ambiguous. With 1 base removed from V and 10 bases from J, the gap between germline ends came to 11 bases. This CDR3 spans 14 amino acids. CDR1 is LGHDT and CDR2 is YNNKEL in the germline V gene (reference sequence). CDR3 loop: CASSQARGRSPLHF. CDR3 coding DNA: TGTGCCAGCAGCCAAGCCCGGGGTCGGTCACCCCTCCACTTT.

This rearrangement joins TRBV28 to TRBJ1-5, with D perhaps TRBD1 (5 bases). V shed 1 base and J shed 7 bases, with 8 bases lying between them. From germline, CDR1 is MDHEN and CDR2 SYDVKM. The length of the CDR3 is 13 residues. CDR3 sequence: CASSLYGGQPQHF. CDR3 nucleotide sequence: TGTGCCAGCAGTTTATACGGGGGGCAGCCCCAGCATTTT.

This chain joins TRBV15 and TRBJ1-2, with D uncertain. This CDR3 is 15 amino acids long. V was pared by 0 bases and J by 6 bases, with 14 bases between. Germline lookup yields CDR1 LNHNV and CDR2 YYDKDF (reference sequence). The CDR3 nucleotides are TGTGCCACCAGCAGAGATCCCCCGAACCGAGATGGCTACACCTTC. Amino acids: CATSRDPPNRDGYTF. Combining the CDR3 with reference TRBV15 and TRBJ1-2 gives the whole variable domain DAMVIQNPRYQVTQFGKPVTLSCSQTLNHNVMYWYQQKSSQAPKLLFHYYDKDFNNEADTPDNFQSRRPNTSFCFLDIRSPGLGDTAMYLCATSRDPPNRDGYTFGSGTRLTVV.

CDR3 DNA: TGTGCCAGCAGCCCGACAGGGGTTAATTCACCCCTCCACTTT. Amino acid sequence: CASSPTGVNSPLHF. The J gene is TRBJ1-6, the V gene TRBV5-4, with 8 bases aligning to TRBD1. V was clipped by 4 bases and J by 6 bases; unmatched bases: 3. The germline V gene has CDR1 SGHNT and CDR2 YYREEE (reference sequence). CDR3 length equals 14 residues.

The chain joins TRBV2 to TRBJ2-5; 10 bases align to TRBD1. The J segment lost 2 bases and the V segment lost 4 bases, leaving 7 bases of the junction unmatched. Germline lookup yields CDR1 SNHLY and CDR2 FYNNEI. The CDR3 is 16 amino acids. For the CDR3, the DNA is TGTGCCAGCAGTGGGCGGGACAGGGGACATCAAGAGACCCAGTACTTC. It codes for CASSGRDRGHQETQYF.

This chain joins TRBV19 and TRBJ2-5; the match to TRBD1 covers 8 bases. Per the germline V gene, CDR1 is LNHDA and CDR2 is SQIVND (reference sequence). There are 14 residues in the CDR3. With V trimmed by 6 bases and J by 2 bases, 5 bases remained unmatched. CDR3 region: CASRHGTGQETQYF. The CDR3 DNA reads TGTGCCAGTAGACATGGGACAGGTCAAGAGACCCAGTACTTC.

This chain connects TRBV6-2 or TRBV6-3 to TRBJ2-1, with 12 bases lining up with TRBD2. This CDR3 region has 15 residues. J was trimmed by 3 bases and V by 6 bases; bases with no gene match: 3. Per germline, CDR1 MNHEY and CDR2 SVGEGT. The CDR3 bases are TGTGCCAGCAGCCAACTAGCGGGGGGCTACAATGAGCAGTTCTTC. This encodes CASSQLAGGYNEQFF.

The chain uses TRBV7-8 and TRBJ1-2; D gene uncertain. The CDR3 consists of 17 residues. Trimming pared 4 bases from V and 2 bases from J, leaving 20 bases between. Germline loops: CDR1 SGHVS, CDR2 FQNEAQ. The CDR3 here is CASSSGLHPLGNYGYTF. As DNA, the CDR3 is TGTGCCAGCAGCTCAGGACTGCACCCCCTCGGAAACTATGGCTACACCTTC. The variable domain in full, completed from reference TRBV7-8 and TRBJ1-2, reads GAGVSQSPRYKVAKRGQDVALRCDPISGHVSLFWYQQALGQGPEFLTYFQNEAQLDKSGLPSDRFFAERPEGSVSTLKIQRTQQEDSAVYLCASSSGLHPLGNYGYTFGSGTRLTVV.

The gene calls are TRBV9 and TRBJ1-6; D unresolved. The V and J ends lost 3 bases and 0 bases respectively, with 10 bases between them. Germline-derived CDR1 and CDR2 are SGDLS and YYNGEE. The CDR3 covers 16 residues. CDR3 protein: CASSDAPGSYNSPLHF. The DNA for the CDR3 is TGTGCCAGCAGCGATGCCCCGGGCTCCTATAATTCACCCCTCCACTTT. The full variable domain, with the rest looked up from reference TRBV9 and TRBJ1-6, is DSGVTQTPKHLITATGQRVTLRCSPRSGDLSVYWYQQSLDQGLQFLIQYYNGEERAKGNILERFSAQQFPDLHSELNLSSLELGDSALYFCASSDAPGSYNSPLHFGNGTRLTVT.

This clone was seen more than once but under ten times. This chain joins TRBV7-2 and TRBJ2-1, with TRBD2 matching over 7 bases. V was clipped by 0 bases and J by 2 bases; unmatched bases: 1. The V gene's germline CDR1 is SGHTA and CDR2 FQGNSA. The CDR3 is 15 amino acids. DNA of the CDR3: TGTGCCAGCAGCTTAGCGGGGGGGACCTACAATGAGCAGTTCTTC. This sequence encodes CASSLAGGTYNEQFF.

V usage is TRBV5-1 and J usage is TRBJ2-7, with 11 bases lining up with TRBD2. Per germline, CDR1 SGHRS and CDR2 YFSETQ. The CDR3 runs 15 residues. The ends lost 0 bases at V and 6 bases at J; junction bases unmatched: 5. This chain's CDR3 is CASSLELAGGREQYF. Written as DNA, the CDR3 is TGCGCCAGCAGCTTGGAATTAGCGGGGGGGCGCGAGCAGTACTTC.

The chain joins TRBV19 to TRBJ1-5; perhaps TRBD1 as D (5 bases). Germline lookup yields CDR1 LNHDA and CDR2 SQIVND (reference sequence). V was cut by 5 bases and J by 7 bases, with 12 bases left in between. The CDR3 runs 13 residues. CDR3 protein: CASSGGGDQPQHF. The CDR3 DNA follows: TGTGCCAGTAGTGGAGGAGGGGACCAGCCCCAGCATTTT.

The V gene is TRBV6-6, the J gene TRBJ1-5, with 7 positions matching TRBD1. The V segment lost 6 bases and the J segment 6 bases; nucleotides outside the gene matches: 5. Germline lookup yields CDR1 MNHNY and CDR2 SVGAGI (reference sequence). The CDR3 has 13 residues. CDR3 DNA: TGTGCCAGCAGACAGGGGTTGGCTCAGCCCCAGCATTTT. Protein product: CASRQGLAQPQHF.

CDR3 loop: CASSKEGRSRHEQFF. DNA of the CDR3: TGTGCCAGCAGCAAAGAGGGGAGGTCCCGACATGAGCAGTTCTTC. The V call is TRBV21-1, the J call TRBJ2-1; the table's D call TRBD2 went unverified against the DNA. TRBV21-1 is listed as a pseudogene. CDR3 length equals 15 residues.

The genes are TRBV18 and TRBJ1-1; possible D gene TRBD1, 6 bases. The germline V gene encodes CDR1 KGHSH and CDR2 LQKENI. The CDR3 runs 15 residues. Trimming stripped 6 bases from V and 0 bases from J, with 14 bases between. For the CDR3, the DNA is TGTGCCAGCTCCCTCAGGGGCGGTATGAACACTGAAGCTTTCTTT. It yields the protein CASSLRGGMNTEAFF.

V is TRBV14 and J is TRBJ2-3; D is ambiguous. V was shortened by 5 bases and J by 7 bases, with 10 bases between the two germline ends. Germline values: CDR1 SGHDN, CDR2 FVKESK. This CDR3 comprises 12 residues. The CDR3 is CASSRQRNTQYF. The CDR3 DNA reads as TGTGCCAGCAGCAGACAAAGAAATACGCAGTATTTT.

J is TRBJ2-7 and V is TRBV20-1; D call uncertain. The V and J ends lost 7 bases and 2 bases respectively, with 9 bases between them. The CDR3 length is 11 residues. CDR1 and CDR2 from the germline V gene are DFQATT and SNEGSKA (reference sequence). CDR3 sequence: CSGSGTYEQYF. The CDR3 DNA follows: TGCAGTGGGTCAGGTACCTACGAGCAGTACTTC.